This TCR beta chain was captured by sequencing in a study of OX40 agonist ivuxolimab in advanced cancers. General notes on the study: The costimulatory receptor OX40 (CD134) was targeted by ivuxolimab, a fully human IgG2 agonistic monoclonal antibody. Intravenous ivuxolimab was administered to patients every 2 weeks at six dose levels: 0.01, 0.1, 0.3, 1.5, 3 and 10 mg/kg. Among the roughly 52 dose-escalation patients, approximately 20 had hepatocellular carcinoma, roughly 15 melanoma, 9 renal cell carcinoma and 9 head and neck cancer. A male proportion of roughly 80% and a mean age of approximately 61 years, ranging from about 23 to 79, were recorded for the dose-escalation cohort. Prior anti-PD-1, anti-PD-L1 or anti-CTLA-4 therapy was permitted, and checkpoint inhibitors had been received by approximately 39% of dose-escalation patients. Partial responses were achieved by three dose-escalation patients, of whom one had hepatocellular carcinoma and two had cutaneous melanoma. Peripheral TCRbeta sequencing was intended to test whether TCR sequence diversity was altered and clonal T-cell expansion was caused by ivuxolimab. The monotherapy dose-escalation portion (N = 52 patients) of the phase I ivuxolimab trial is reported in the paper.

The CDR3, cysteine through phenylalanine, is 16 amino acids long. Only the CDR3 DNA is retained, 48 bases long and in frame from the first base. CDR1 and CDR2, per the germline V gene, are SGHAT and FQNNGV. V trim: 4 bases; J trim: 7 bases; unmatched bases: 7. A word on this clone: There is no known antigen for this receptor. No much larger clone exists at a distance of one base, and base qualities are not known.

Patients with a history of autoimmune disease or receiving systemic immunosuppression were excluded from the trial. In every dose cohort, peripheral blood was drawn for TCR sequencing at baseline, cycle 4 day 1, and cycle 7 day 1. The samples were drawn from a first-in-human, open-label, multicenter phase I dose-escalation trial of ivuxolimab. Adults with locally advanced or metastatic melanoma, renal cell, hepatocellular, or head and neck squamous cell carcinoma were enrolled in the trial. Before TCR sequencing, CD4+ T cells and CD8+ T cells from peripheral blood were sorted into separate populations. Genomic DNA was isolated from the sorted cells so that the TCRbeta CDR3 region could be sequenced. The immunoSEQ Assay was used to sequence the TCRbeta CDR3 regions. What TCRdb holds here is the immuneACCESS table cut down to in-frame rearrangements. Part of the clones is not present; checked against another copy, under half of the missing clones reflect an unresolved V gene, and the others are unexplained. In this sample the table shows 45,000 to 75,000 clones, 82% of which occur a single time. Clones ranked in the top ten supply 1.4% to 1.5% of the sample.

Beyond this particular receptor, the publication reports: Antigen specificity was not determined for the clonally expanded peripheral T cells. After ivuxolimab, CD8+ T cells had more expanded clones than CD4+ T cells on average. At doses from 0.1 to 3.0 mg/kg, clonal expansion was seen in both CD4+ and CD8+ blood T cells between baseline and week 6. Low levels of normalized T-cell clonal expansion were also shown by some nonresponding patients. Partial responders in the 0.1-3.0 mg/kg groups had among the lowest normalized peripheral clonal expansion, especially among CD8+ T cells.

The V and J segments used are TRBV11-2 and TRBJ2-1, and TRBD2 matches 13 of the central bases. The clonotype was recovered from an adult with an advanced solid tumor such as melanoma, head and neck, liver or kidney cancer. Material: CD4+ or CD8+ T cells sorted from blood, obtained in a trial of the OX40 agonist ivuxolimab. The CDR3 sequence is CASSSKLAGGRNEQFF. The bases read TGTGCCAGCAGCTCCAAACTAGCGGGAGGGAGGAATGAGCAGTTCTTC.